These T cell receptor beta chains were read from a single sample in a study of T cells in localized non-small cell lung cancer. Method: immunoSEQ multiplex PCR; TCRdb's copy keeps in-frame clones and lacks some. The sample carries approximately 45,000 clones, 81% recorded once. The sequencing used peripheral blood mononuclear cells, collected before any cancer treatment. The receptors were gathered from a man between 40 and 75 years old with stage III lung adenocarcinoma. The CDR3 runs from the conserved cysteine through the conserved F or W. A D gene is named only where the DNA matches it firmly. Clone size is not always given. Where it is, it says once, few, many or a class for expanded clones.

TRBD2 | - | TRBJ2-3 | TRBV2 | CASSEWRGSTDTQYF | TGTGCCAGCAGTGAATGGCGGGGGAGCACAGATACGCAGTATTTT
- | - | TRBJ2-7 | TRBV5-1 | CASSLGLQGYLHEQYF | TGCGCCAGCAGCTTGGGCCTACAAGGTTACCTCCACGAGCAGTACTTC
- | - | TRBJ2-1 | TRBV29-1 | CSSWQGGEQFF | TGCAGCTCGTGGCAGGGGGGTGAGCAGTTCTTC
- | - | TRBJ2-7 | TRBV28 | CASSLWDKLHHEQYF | TGTGCCAGCAGTTTATGGGACAAACTTCACCACGAGCAGTACTTC
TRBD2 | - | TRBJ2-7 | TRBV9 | CASSGGEPRGDYEQYF | TGTGCCAGCAGCGGTGGAGAACCCCGGGGGGACTACGAGCAGTACTTC
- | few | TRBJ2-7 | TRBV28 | CASSSLRGAGEQYF | TGTGCCAGCAGTTCCTTGCGGGGCGCAGGAGAGCAGTACTTC
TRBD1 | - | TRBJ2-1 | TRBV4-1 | CASSQGQGAIEQFF | TGCGCCAGCAGCCAAGGACAGGGGGCTATTGAGCAGTTCTTC
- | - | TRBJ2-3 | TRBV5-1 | CASSLRLSLGTVDGTQYF | TGCGCCAGCAGCTTGCGTCTAAGCCTGGGTACGGTGGATGGTACGCAGTATTTT
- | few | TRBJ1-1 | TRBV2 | CASSQDTEAFF | TGTGCCAGCAGTCAGGACACTGAAGCTTTCTTT
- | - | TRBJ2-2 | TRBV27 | CASSKHTGELFF | TGTGCCAGCAGTAAACACACCGGGGAGCTGTTTTTT
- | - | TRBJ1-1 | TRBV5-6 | CASSSGLLAFF | TGTGCCAGCAGCTCGGGACTCCTCGCTTTCTTT
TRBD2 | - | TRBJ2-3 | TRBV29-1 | CSVALAGGPVADTQYF | TGCAGCGTTGCACTAGCGGGGGGGCCAGTAGCAGATACGCAGTATTTT
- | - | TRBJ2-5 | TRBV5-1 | CASSRDHPPKETQYF | TGCGCCAGCAGCCGGGACCACCCGCCCAAAGAGACCCAGTACTTC
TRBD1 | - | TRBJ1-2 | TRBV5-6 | CASSRQGFGYGYTF | TGTGCCAGCAGCCGACAGGGATTTGGCTATGGCTACACCTTC
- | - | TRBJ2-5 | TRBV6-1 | CASSEAPQETQYF | TGTGCCAGCAGTGAAGCGCCCCAAGAGACCCAGTACTTC
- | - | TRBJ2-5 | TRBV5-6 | CASSLVGGEETQYF | TGTGCCAGCAGCTTGGTGGGAGGAGAAGAGACCCAGTACTTC
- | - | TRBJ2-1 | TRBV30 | CAWSVGEISSYNEQFF | TGTGCCTGGAGTGTAGGCGAAATTAGCTCCTACAATGAGCAGTTCTTC
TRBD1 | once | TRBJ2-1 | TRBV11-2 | CASSTLRRGPSYNEQFF | TGTGCCAGCAGCACCCTCCGCAGGGGGCCCTCCTACAATGAGCAGTTCTTC
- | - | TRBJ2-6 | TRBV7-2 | CASSPRGTPGANVLTF | TGTGCCAGCAGCCCCCGCGGGACACCGGGGGCCAACGTCCTGACTTTC
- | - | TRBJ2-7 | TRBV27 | CASSLRRSYEQYF | TGTGCCAGCAGTTTACGCAGGTCCTACGAGCAGTACTTC
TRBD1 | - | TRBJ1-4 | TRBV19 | CASSSGGAGGKLFF | TGTGCCAGTAGCTCAGGGGGCGCCGGGGGAAAACTGTTTTTT
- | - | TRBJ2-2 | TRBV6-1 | CASSEARIKGTGELFF | TGTGCCAGCAGTGAAGCGCGGATCAAGGGGACCGGGGAGCTGTTTTTT
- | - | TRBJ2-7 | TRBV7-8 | CASSPSGSYEQYF | TGTGCCAGCAGCCCGTCAGGGTCCTACGAGCAGTACTTC
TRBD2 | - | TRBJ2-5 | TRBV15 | CATSRVGGGEGTQYF | TGTGCCACCAGCAGAGTCGGGGGTGGGGAGGGGACCCAGTACTTC
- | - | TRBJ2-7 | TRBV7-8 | CASSERGTSYEQYF | TGTGCCAGCAGCGAAAGGGGAACCTCCTACGAGCAGTACTTC
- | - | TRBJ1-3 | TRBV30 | CAWRGGAGAGNTIYF | TGTGCCTGGAGGGGGGGGGCGGGGGCTGGAAACACCATATATTTT
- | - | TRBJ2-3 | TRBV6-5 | CASSPYPGRTDTQYF | TGTGCCAGCAGCCCTTACCCCGGGCGGACAGATACGCAGTATTTT
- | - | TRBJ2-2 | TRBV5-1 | CASSQDRTGTGELFF | TGCGCCAGCAGCCAAGACCGAACGGGCACCGGGGAGCTGTTTTTT